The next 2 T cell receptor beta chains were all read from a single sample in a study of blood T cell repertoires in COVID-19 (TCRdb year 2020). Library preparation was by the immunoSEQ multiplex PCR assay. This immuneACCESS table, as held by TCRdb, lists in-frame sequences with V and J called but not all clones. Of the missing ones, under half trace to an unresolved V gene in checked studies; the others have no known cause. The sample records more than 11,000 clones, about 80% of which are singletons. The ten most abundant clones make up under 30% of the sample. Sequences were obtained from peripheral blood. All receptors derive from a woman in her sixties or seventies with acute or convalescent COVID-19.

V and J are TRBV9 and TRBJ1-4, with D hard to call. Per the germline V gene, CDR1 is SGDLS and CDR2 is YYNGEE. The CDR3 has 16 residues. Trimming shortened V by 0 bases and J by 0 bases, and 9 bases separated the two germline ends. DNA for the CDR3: TGTGCCAGCAGCGTAGGTTTGAGTGCAACTAATGAAAAACTGTTTTTT. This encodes CASSVGLSATNEKLFF.

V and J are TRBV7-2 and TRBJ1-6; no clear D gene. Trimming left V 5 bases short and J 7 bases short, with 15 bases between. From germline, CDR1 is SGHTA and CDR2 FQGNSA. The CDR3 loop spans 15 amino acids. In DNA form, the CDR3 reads TGTGCCAGCAGCCCAGCCGGGGTATGGAATTCACCCCTCCACTTT. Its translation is CASSPAGVWNSPLHF.